This TCR beta chain emerged from a study of T cells generated in artificial thymic organoids. This clonotype was counted a few times. Antigen unknown. Semi-nested PCR with reverse primers in the TRAC or TRBC constant regions amplified each chain separately. TCRdb processed the 5' RACE reads anew with MiXCR; each CDR3 protein has one entry. The top ten hold 2.4% of the sample, which has 5,600 or so distinct CDR3 sequences, over 30% seen once. The CDR3 loop spans 17 amino acids. The V end lost 3 bases, the J end lost 5 bases, and 20 bases lay between the germline ends. Germline lookup yields CDR1 MGHRA and CDR2 YSYEKL. Overall study findings and caveats: Organoid-derived CD8 T cells had diversity comparable to thymic and blood naive cells.

The clonotype originates from a human donor who gave cord blood stem cells for thymic organoid culture, a cardiac surgery patient who gave postnatal thymus, or a blood donor (not recorded which). The chain recombines TRBV4-1 with TRBJ2-1; D is possibly TRBD1 or TRBD2 (5 bases each). Sequenced: naive CD8+ T cells from blood. Indicated subset: CD3+TCRalphabeta+CD8SP T cells; for blood, CD45RO-CCR7+ naive CD8+ T cells. The CDR3 loop reads CASSQDTGTGSDNEQFF. The CDR3 DNA follows: TGCGCCAGCAGCCAGGATACCGGGACCGGGTCCGACAATGAGCAGTTCTTC.